The 15 T cell receptor beta chains below were found in one sample sequenced in a study of CD8+ T cells in alopecia areata. Isolated RNA was reverse transcribed into cDNA used as the sequencing template. Clones were read by immunoSEQ multiplex PCR, and TCRdb kept only the in-frame ones, dropping some. The data show 110,000 or so clones, 35% to 45% seen once. Sequencing input: CD4+ T cells sorted from blood. Receptors were obtained from a human donor with alopecia areata.

The V call is TRBV30, the J call TRBJ1-5; 7 bases are shared with TRBD1. The CDR3 loop spans 15 amino acids. The germline V gene has CDR1 GTSNPN and CDR2 SVGIG (reference sequence). V shed 4 bases, J shed 6 bases, and the junction held 12 bases outside the gene matches. The CDR3 reads CAWTASQGVGQPQHF. CDR3 coding DNA: TGTGCCTGGACAGCTAGTCAGGGGGTTGGTCAGCCCCAGCATTTT.

To note about this clone: Other DNA sequences in the same sample also yield this CDR3. The chain combines TRBV30 with TRBJ2-5, with D unclear. The V gene's germline CDR1 is GTSNPN and CDR2 SVGIG (reference sequence). CDR3 length equals 13 residues. The V end lost 0 bases, the J end lost 4 bases, and 9 bases lay between the germline ends. DNA of the CDR3: TGTGCCTGGAGTGTTAGAATACGAGAGACCCAGTACTTC. Protein: CAWSVRIRETQYF.

V usage is TRBV7-2 and J usage is TRBJ1-5, with D possibly matching TRBD1 (6 bases). V was pared by 1 base and J by 4 bases, with 11 bases between. This CDR3 is built from 15 residues. Germline lookup yields CDR1 SGHTA and CDR2 FQGNSA. The CDR3 DNA reads TGTGCCAGCAGCTTAGACAGGGCACTGAATCAGCCCCAGCATTTT. This codes for CASSLDRALNQPQHF.

Only a few counts were recorded for this clone. The chain combines TRBV30 with TRBJ2-3; D is uncertain. V dropped 0 bases and J dropped 0 bases, with 4 bases sitting between them. There are 13 residues in the CDR3. Germline V gene data show CDR1 as GTSNPN and CDR2 as SVGIG (reference sequence). The CDR3, as DNA: TGTGCCTGGAGTGTACGAAGCACAGATACGCAGTATTTT. It encodes CAWSVRSTDTQYF. Full variable domain (outside the CDR3, taken from reference TRBV30 and TRBJ2-3): SQTIHQWPATLVQPVGSPLSLECTVEGTSNPNLYWYRQAAGRGLQLLFYSVGIGQISSEVPQNLSASRPQDRQFILSSKKLLLSDSGFYLCAWSVRSTDTQYFGPGTRLTVL.

The J gene is TRBJ1-1, the V gene TRBV20-1; tentatively, D is TRBD1 (5 bases). V lost 6 bases and J lost 5, with 10 bases in between. The germline V gene has CDR1 DFQATT and CDR2 SNEGSKA (reference sequence). There are 11 residues in the CDR3. This chain's CDR3 is CSAQGSTEAFF. CDR3 nucleotides: TGCAGTGCCCAGGGTAGTACTGAAGCTTTCTTT.

This clone was observed a single time. This chain joins TRBV6-5 and TRBJ2-2; 7 bases map to TRBD1. This CDR3 contains 15 residues. Germline V gives CDR1 MNHEY, CDR2 SVGAGI. Trimming removed 5 bases from V and 1 base from J; junction bases left unmatched: 4. CDR3 protein: CASSGGQKNTGELFF. CDR3 nucleotide sequence: TGTGCCAGCAGTGGGGGACAGAAGAACACCGGGGAGCTGTTTTTT.

The rearrangement uses TRBV7-2 and TRBJ2-7; 7 bases are shared with TRBD2. The CDR3 sequence is 14 residues long. Losses at the gene ends were 3 bases for V and 2 bases for J; bases not matched to a gene: 4. Germline lookup yields CDR1 SGHTA and CDR2 FQGNSA. DNA of the CDR3: TGTGCCAGCAGCTTTGGGGGAGGGGCCTACGAGCAGTACTTC. This sequence encodes CASSFGGGAYEQYF.

This clone appeared a few times. The chain couples TRBV19 to TRBJ1-5, with D possibly being TRBD1 (5 bases). Trimming shortened V by 4 bases and J by 3 bases, and 16 bases separated the two germline ends. The germline CDR1 and CDR2 sequences are LNHDA and SQIVND (reference sequence). The CDR3 spans 16 residues. CDR3 bases: TGTGCCAGTAGTAGGGACGGACCACGATCCAATCAGCCCCAGCATTTT. Encoded protein: CASSRDGPRSNQPQHF.

The chain joins TRBV5-1 to TRBJ1-1; D uncertain. The CDR3 has 14 amino acids. Germline V gene lookup returns CDR1 SGHRS and CDR2 YFSETQ. V lost 2 bases and J 4 bases, leaving 12 bases between the germline ends. CDR3 in DNA: TGCGCCAGCAGCTTTAATAACGTGGGCACTGAAGCTTTCTTT. It yields the protein CASSFNNVGTEAFF.

The gene calls are TRBV2 and TRBJ1-4, with D tentatively TRBD1 (6 bases). This CDR3 region has 12 residues. Trimming took off 8 bases at V and 8 bases at J, with 12 bases between the two ends. Germline V gene lookup returns CDR1 SNHLY and CDR2 FYNNEI. The CDR3 DNA follows: TGTGCCAGCGGCGCCGGACAGGAAAAACTGTTTTTT. Protein product: CASGAGQEKLFF. Filled out from reference TRBV2 and TRBJ1-4, the complete variable domain reads EPEVTQTPSHQVTQMGQEVILRCVPISNHLYFYWYRQILGQKVEFLVSFYNNEISEKSEIFDDQFSVERPDGSNFTLKIRSTKLEDSAMYFCASGAGQEKLFFGSGTQLSVL.

This clone was counted only a few times. Here the CDR3 DNA reads TGTGCCAGCAGTAGCGGGACAGCAGGGGCCAACGTCCTGACTTTC. The encoded protein is CASSSGTAGANVLTF. The V gene is TRBV6-5, the J gene TRBJ2-6; the D call may be TRBD1 or TRBD2 (7 bases each). The V end was cut by 5 bases, the J end by 4 bases, with 12 bases between. The CDR3 contains 15 residues. The germline CDR1 and CDR2 sequences are MNHEY and SVGAGI.

V usage is TRBV7-2 and J usage is TRBJ1-1; no firm D call. Germline loops: CDR1 SGHTA, CDR2 FQGNSA. The CDR3 extends over 12 amino acids. Deletions cut 2 bases from V and 3 bases from J, with 4 bases between. The CDR3 protein is CASSLLYTEAFF. CDR3 nucleotide sequence: TGTGCCAGCAGCTTATTATACACTGAAGCTTTCTTT.

This chain uses TRBV5-1 with TRBJ2-2, with no clear D. The CDR3 runs to 12 residues. Germline V gene sequence: CDR1 SGHRS, CDR2 YFSETQ. V was cut by 0 bases and J by 9 bases, with 6 bases left in between. CDR3 protein: CASSLEVRELFF. The CDR3 DNA reads as TGCGCCAGCAGCTTGGAGGTCAGGGAGCTGTTTTTT.

This clone was observed a handful of times. The chain joins TRBV29-1 to TRBJ2-5, with D unclear. The CDR3 consists of 14 residues. With 1 base removed from V and 1 base from J, the gap between germline ends came to 10 bases. Germline assignment: CDR1 SQVTM and CDR2 ANQGSEA. CDR3 protein: CSVEVPPSQETQYF. In DNA, the CDR3 is TGCAGCGTTGAAGTGCCTCCTTCCCAAGAGACCCAGTACTTC.

The chain links TRBV29-1 to TRBJ2-5, with 9 bases that match TRBD1. This CDR3 comprises 14 residues. V shed 6 bases and J 5 bases; nucleotides not matched to a gene: 10. The germline V gene has CDR1 SQVTM and CDR2 ANQGSEA. This chain's CDR3 is CSVVEQGARETQYF. CDR3 nucleotide sequence: TGCAGCGTCGTTGAACAGGGGGCCAGGGAGACCCAGTACTTC.